The clone carrying this T cell receptor (beta chain) occurred many times. Included hyperthyroidism patients were aged 18 to 65 and newly diagnosed (under 2 months' duration). This sample is part of a study of Graves' ophthalmopathy and Graves' hyperthyroidism. Beta-chain TCR CDR3 regions were amplified from RNA transcripts. HTBI primers were employed in first-round RT-PCR, then a second-round multiplex PCR followed. TCRdb re-derived calls from the multiplex PCR reads in MiXCR, one entry per CDR3 protein. The data hold approximately 410,000 distinct CDR3 sequences, with about 16% observed a single time. The clonotype comes from a woman under 30 with stable Graves' hyperthyroidism. Specimen: peripheral blood.

CDR3 loop: CASSLEQGGNSPLHF. CDR3 bases: TGTGCCAGCAGCTTAGAACAGGGGGGCAATTCACCCCTCCACTTT. V and J are TRBV7-2 and TRBJ1-6, with 8 bases fitting TRBD1. The CDR3 extends over 15 amino acids. Germline values: CDR1 SGHTA, CDR2 FQGNSA. J gave up 7 bases and V 1 base, and 3 bases lay outside the gene matches. Drawing the rest from reference TRBV7-2 and TRBJ1-6, the complete variable domain is GAGVSQSPSNKVTEKGKDVELRCDPISGHTALYWYRQSLGQGLEFLIYFQGNSAPDKSGLPSDRFSAERTGGSVSTLTIQRTQQEDSAVYLCASSLEQGGNSPLHFGNGTRLTVT.